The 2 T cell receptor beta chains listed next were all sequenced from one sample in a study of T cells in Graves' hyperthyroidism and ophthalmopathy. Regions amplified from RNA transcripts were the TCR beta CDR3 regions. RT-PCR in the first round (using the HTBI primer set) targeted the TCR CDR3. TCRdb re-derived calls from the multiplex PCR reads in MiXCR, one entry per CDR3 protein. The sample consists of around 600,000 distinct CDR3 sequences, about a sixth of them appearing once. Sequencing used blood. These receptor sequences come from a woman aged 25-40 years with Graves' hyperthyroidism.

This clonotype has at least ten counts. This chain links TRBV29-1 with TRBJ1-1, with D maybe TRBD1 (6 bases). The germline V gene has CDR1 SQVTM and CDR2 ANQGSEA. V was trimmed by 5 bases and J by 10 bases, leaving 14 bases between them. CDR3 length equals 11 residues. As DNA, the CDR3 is TGCAGCGTTTTAACAGGGCTCGGAGCTTTCTTT. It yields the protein CSVLTGLGAFF.

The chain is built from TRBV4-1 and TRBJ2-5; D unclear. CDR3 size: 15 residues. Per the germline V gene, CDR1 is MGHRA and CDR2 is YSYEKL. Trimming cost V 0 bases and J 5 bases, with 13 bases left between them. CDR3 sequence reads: CASSQDLTVGETQYF. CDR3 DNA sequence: TGCGCCAGCAGCCAAGATCTTACCGTCGGGGAGACCCAGTACTTC.